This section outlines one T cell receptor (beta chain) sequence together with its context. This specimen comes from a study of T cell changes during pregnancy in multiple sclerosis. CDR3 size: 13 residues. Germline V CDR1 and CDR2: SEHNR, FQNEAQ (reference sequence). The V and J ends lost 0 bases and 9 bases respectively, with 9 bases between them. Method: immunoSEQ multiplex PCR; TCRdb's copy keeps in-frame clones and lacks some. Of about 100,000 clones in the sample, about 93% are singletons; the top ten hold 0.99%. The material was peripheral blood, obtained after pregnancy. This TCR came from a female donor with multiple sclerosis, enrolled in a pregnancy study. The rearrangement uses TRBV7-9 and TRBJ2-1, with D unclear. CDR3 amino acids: CASSLAGFGEQFF. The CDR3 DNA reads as TGTGCCAGCAGCTTAGCGGGCTTCGGTGAGCAGTTCTTC.